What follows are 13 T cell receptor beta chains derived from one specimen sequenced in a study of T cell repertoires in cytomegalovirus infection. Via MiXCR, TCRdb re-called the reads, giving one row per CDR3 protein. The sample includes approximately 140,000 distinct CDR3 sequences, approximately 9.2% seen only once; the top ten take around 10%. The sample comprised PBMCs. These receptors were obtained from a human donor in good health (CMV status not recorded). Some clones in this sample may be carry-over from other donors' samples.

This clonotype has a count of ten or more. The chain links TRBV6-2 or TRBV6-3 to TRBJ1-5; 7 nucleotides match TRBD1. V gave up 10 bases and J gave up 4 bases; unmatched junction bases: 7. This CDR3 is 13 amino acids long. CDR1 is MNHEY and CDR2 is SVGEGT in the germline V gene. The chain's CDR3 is CATQGQDNQPQHF. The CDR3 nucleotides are TGTGCCACGCAAGGACAGGATAATCAGCCCCAGCATTTT.

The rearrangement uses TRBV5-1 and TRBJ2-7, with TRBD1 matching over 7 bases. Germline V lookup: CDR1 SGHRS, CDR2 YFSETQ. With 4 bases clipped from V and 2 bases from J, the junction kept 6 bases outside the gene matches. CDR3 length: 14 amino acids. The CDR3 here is CASSLLQGTYEQYF. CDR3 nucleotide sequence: TGCGCCAGCAGCCTACTACAGGGGACCTACGAGCAGTACTTC.

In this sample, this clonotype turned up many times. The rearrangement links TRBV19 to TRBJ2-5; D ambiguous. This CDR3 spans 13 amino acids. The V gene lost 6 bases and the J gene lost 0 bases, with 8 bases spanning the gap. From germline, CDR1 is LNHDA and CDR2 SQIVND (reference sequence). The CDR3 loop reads CASSGPNQETQYF. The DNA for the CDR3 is TGTGCCAGTAGCGGACCGAACCAAGAGACCCAGTACTTC. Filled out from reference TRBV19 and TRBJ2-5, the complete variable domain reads DGGITQSPKYLFRKEGQNVTLSCEQNLNHDAMYWYRQDPGQGLRLIYYSQIVNDFQKGDIAEGYSVSREKKESFPLTVTSAQKNPTAFYLCASSGPNQETQYFGPGTRLLVL.

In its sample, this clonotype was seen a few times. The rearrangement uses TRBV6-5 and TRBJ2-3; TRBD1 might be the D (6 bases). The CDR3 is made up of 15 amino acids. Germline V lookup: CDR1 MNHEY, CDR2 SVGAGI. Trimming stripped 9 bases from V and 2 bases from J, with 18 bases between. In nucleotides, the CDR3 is TGTGCCAGGGCAAGTTGGCAGGGGACCACAGATACGCAGTATTTT. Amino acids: CARASWQGTTDTQYF.

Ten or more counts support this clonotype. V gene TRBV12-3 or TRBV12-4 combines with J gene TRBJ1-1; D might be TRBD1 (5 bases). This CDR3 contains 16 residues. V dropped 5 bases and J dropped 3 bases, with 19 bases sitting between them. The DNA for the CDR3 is TGTGCCAGCAGTCCCGGGACTATCCTTTCGCACACTGAAGCTTTCTTT. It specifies CASSPGTILSHTEAFF.

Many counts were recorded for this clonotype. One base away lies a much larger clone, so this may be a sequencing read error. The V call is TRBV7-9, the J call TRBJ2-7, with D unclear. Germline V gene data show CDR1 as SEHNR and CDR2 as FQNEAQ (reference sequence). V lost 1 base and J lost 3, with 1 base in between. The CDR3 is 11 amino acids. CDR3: CASSLVYEQYF. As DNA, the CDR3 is TGTGCCAGCAGCTTAGTCTACGAGCAGTACTTC. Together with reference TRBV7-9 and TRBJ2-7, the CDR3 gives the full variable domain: DTGVSQNPRHKITKRGQNVTFRCDPISEHNRLYWYRQTLGQGPEFLTYFQNEAQLEKSRLLSDRFSAERPKGSFSTLEIQRTEQGDSAMYLCASSLVYEQYFGPGTRLTVT.

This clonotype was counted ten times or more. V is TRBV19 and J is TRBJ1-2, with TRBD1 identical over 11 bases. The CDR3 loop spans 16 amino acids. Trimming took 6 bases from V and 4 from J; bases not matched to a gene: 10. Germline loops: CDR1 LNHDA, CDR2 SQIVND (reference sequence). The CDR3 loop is CASSPGQGVLGYGYTF. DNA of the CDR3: TGTGCCAGTAGCCCGGGACAGGGGGTTTTAGGCTATGGCTACACCTTC.

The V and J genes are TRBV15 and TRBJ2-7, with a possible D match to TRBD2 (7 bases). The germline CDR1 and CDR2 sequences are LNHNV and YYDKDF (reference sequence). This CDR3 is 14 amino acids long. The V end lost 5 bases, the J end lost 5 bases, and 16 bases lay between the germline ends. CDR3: CATSAGRGQNEQYF. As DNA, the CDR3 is TGTGCCACCAGCGCAGGGCGGGGGCAGAACGAGCAGTACTTC.

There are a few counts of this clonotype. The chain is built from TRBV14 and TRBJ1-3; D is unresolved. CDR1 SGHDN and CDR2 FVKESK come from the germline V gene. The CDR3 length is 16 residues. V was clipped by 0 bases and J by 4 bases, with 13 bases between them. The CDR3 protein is CASSQDLPGSGNTIYF. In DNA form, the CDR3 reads TGTGCCAGCAGCCAAGATCTTCCGGGATCAGGAAACACCATATATTTT.

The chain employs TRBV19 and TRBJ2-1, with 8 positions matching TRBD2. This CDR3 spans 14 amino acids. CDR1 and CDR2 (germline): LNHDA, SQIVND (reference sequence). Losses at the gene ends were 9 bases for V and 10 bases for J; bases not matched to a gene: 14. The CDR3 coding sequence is TGTGCCAGCCTACGGGGGGGGGCAGCGGGGGAGCAGTTCTTC. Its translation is CASLRGGAAGEQFF.

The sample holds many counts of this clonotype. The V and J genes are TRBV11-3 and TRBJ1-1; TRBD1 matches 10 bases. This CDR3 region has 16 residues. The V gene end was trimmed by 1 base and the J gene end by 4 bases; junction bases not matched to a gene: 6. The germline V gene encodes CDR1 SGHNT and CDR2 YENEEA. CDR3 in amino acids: CASSLARGQGSTEAFF. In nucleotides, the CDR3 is TGTGCCAGCAGCTTAGCCCGGGGACAGGGGAGCACTGAAGCTTTCTTT.

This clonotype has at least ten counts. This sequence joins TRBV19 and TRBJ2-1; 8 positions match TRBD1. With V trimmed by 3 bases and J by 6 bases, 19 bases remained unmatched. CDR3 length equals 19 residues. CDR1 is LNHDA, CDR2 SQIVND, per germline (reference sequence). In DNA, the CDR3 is TGTGCCAGTAGTATCATTGGTTTGGGACAGGCTAGCAGAAGCAATGAGCAGTTCTTC. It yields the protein CASSIIGLGQASRSNEQFF.

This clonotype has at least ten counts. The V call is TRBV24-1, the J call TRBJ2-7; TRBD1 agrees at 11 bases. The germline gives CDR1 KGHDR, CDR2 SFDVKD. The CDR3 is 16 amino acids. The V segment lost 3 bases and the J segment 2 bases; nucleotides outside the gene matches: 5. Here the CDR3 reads CATSDKPGQGAYEQYF. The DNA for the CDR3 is TGTGCCACCAGTGATAAACCGGGACAGGGGGCCTACGAGCAGTACTTC.